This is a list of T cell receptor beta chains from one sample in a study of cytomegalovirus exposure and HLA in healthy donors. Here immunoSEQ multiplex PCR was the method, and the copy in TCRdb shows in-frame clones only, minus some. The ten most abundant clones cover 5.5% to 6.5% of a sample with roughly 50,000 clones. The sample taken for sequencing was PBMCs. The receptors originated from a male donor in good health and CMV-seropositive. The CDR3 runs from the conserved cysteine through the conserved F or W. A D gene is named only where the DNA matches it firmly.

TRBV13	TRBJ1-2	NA	TGTGCCAGCAGCTTTGGGGCCTCCTATGGCTACACCTTC	CASSFGASYGYTF
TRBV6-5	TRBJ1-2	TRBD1	TGTGCCAGCAGTTACCGGGAGGGGGCCCAAGTAAATGGCTACACCTTC	CASSYREGAQVNGYTF
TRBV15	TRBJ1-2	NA	TGTGCCACCCGCAGGGAATCTAGCAACTATGGCTACACCTTC	CATRRESSNYGYTF
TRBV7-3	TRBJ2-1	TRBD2	TGTGCCAGCAGCCCTGGACTAGCGGGGGGCAATGAGCAGTTCTTC	CASSPGLAGGNEQFF
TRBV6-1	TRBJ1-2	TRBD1	TGTGCCAGCAGTTTGGACAGGGTCTATGGCTACACCTTC	CASSLDRVYGYTF
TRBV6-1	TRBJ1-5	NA	TGTGCCAGCAGTGATTTACAAAGCAATCAGCCCCAGCATTTT	CASSDLQSNQPQHF
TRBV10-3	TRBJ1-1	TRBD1	TGTGCCATCAGTGAAGGGACAGGGGGCTTGTGGAGGAACACTGAAGCTTTCTTT	CAISEGTGGLWRNTEAFF
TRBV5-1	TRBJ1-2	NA	TGCGCCAGCAACTACCCCAAAATGGACATAGCTAACTATGGCTACACCTTC	CASNYPKMDIANYGYTF
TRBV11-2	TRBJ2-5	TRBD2	TGTGCCAGCAGCTTATGGGGAGGGGAGACCCAGTACTTC	CASSLWGGETQYF
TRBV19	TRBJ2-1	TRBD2	TGTGCCAGTAGTACAACCTCGACTAGCGGCCCCTACAATGAGCAGTTCTTC	CASSTTSTSGPYNEQFF
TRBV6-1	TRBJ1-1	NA	TGTGCCAGCAGTCATTTGGACAGCGGCACTGAAGCTTTCTTT	CASSHLDSGTEAFF
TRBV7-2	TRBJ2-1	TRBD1	TGTGCCAGCAGCTCGACCGGGACAGGGACCTACAATGAGCAGTTCTTC	CASSSTGTGTYNEQFF
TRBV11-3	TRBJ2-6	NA	TGTGCCAGCAGCCCAGGCGGGGCCAACGTCCTGACTTTC	CASSPGGANVLTF
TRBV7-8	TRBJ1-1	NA	TGTGCCAGCAGCTTGTCCCAGAACACTGAAGCTTTCTTT	CASSLSQNTEAFF
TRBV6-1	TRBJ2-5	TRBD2	TGTGCCAGCACCCCAACTGGGGGGGGAGGGGAGACCCAGTACTTC	CASTPTGGGGETQYF
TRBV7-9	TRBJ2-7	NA	TGTGCCAGCAGCCAGGGACACTTGTCCTACGAGCAGTACTTC	CASSQGHLSYEQYF
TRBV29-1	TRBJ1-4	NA	TGCAGCGTTGATCAGGGCGGTGAAAAACTGTTTTTT	CSVDQGGEKLFF
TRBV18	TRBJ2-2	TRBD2	TGTGCCAGCTCACCACGTAGCGGGGAGGCCGGGGAGCTGTTTTTT	CASSPRSGEAGELFF
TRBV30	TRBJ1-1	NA	TGTGCCTGGAGCGGGTATGAGAACACTGAAGCTTTCTTT	CAWSGYENTEAFF
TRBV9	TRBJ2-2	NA	TGTGCCAGCAGCGTAGGAGGGTCCGGGGAGCTGTTTTTT	CASSVGGSGELFF
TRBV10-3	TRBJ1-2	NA	TGTGCCATCAGTGAGCCTCGGGGGGTTGGCTACACCTTC	CAISEPRGVGYTF
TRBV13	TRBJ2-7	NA	TGTGCCAGCAGCTTCGAGGGCTCCTACGAGCAGTACTTC	CASSFEGSYEQYF
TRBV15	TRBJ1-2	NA	TGTGCCACCAGGTCCGGGGGACGCTATGGCTACACCTTC	CATRSGGRYGYTF
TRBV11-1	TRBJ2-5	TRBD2	TGTGCCAGCAGCCCGCAGGAGCGGGGGGTGGGGGAGACCCAGTACTTC	CASSPQERGVGETQYF
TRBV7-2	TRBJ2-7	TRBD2	TGTGCCAGCAGTTCTCCTCGGACTAGCGGGGGGCCTAGGTGGGAGCAGTACTTC	CASSSPRTSGGPRWEQYF
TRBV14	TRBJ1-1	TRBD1	TGTGCCAGCAGCCAAGATGTTCGGGACAGGGGGATGAACACTGAAGCTTTCTTT	CASSQDVRDRGMNTEAFF
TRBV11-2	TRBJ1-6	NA	TGTGCCAGCAGCTTAGTTGTGGGCAATAATTCACCCCTCCACTTT	CASSLVVGNNSPLHF
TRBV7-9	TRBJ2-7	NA	TGTGCCAGCAGCCTAAGCACCCCTCTCGAGCAGTACTTC	CASSLSTPLEQYF
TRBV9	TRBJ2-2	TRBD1	TGTGCCAGCAGCCCCATGACAGGGAGCACTGGGGAGCTGTTTTTT	CASSPMTGSTGELFF
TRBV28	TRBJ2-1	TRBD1	TGTGCCAGCGGTAACAGGGGTAATGTAAATGAGCAGTTCTTC	CASGNRGNVNEQFF
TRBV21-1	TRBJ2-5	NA	TGTGCCAGCAGCCCCGGACTAGCGGGGAAAGAGACCCAGTACTTC	CASSPGLAGKETQYF
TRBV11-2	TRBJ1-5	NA	TGTGCCAGCAGCCCCGGGAGAGGGTCCAATCAGCCCCAGCATTTT	CASSPGRGSNQPQHF
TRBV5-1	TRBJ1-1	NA	TGCGCCAGCAGCTTTATCCGAGGCACTGAAGCTTTCTTT	CASSFIRGTEAFF
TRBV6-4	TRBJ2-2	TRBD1	TGTGCCAGCAGCTGGACAGGGGGAGAGGAGCTGTTTTTT	CASSWTGGEELFF
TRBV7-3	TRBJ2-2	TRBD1	TGTGCCAGCAGCGCTCCGGGACAGCCGAACACCGGGGAGCTGTTTTTT	CASSAPGQPNTGELFF
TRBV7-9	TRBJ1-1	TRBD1	TGTGCCAGCAGCTTAGTGGGAGGACAGGGGGCAAACACTGAAGCTTTCTTT	CASSLVGGQGANTEAFF
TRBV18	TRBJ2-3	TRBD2	TGTGCCAGCTCACGGACTAGCGGGACAGATACGCAGTATTTT	CASSRTSGTDTQYF
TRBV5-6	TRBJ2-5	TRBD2	TGTGCCAGCAGCTTGGGAAGCGGGGGTAACCAAGAGACCCAGTACTTC	CASSLGSGGNQETQYF
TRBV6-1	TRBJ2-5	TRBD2	TGTGCCAGCAGGAGTGAGCGGGGGGGAGAGACCCAGTACTTC	CASRSERGGETQYF
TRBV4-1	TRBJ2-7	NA	TGCGCCAGCAGCCAAGCCCACGGCTACGAGCAGTACTTC	CASSQAHGYEQYF
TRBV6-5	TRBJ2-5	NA	TGTGCCAGCGGTGGGACTGTTTGGGAGACCCAGTACTTC	CASGGTVWETQYF
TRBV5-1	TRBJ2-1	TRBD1	TGCGCCAGCATCCCGACAGGGGGCTTCTACAATGAGCAGTTCTTC	CASIPTGGFYNEQFF
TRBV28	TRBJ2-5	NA	TGTGCCAGCAGTTTACCGGGGAGGGAGACCCAGTACTTC	CASSLPGRETQYF
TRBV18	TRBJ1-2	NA	TGTGCCAGCTCACCACCGGGACACGACTATGGCTACACCTTC	CASSPPGHDYGYTF
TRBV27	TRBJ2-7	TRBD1	TGTGCCAGCAGTTTATCGACTGGGGACAGGGGCAATTACGAGCAGTACTTC	CASSLSTGDRGNYEQYF
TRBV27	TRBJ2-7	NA	TGTGCCAGCAGTTTACGGTCGACCTACGAGCAGTACTTC	CASSLRSTYEQYF
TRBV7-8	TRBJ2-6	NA	TGTGCCAGCAGCTACGCGAGCTCTGGGGCCAACGTCCTGACTTTC	CASSYASSGANVLTF
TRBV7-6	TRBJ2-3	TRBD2	TGTGCCAGCAGTCACTCTAGCGGGGCTACGCAGTATTTT	CASSHSSGATQYF
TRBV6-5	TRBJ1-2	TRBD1	TGTGCCACGGGACAGGGTCGCTATGGCTACACCTTC	CATGQGRYGYTF
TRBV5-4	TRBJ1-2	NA	TGTGCCAGCAGCAATGCGGACAGACTGCGAGGCTACACCTTC	CASSNADRLRGYTF
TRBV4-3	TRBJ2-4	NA	TGCGCCAGCAGCCAACCAGGGAACATTCAGTACTTC	CASSQPGNIQYF
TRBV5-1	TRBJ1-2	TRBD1	TGCGCCAGCAGCGATCAGGGGGCCGATGGCTACACCTTC	CASSDQGADGYTF
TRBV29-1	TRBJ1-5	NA	TGCAGCGTCCGGGACAATCACAATCAGCCCCAGCATTTT	CSVRDNHNQPQHF